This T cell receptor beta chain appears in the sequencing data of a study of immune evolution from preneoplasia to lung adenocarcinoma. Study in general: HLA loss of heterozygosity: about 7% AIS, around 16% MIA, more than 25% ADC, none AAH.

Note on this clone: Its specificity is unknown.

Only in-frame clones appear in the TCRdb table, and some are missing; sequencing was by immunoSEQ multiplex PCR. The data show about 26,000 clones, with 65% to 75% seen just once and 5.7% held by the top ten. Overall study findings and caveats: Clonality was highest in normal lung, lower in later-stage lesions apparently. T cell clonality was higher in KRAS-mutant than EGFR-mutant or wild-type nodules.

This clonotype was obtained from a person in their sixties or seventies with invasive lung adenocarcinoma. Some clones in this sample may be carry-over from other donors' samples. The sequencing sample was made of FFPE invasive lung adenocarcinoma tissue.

CDR3 sequence reads: CASSSGARGETQYF. The CDR3 coding sequence is TGTGCCAGCAGTTCCGGGGCCCGGGGAGAGACCCAGTACTTC. The chain couples TRBV27 to TRBJ2-5, with D perhaps given as TRBD1 or TRBD2 (5 bases each). V was shortened by 4 bases and J by 4 bases, with 13 bases between the two germline ends. This CDR3 comprises 14 residues. CDR1 is MNHEY and CDR2 is SMNVEV in the germline V gene (reference sequence).